This section outlines one T cell receptor (beta chain) sequence together with its context. The antigen remains unidentified. This may arise from a read error, as a much more abundant clone is one base away. CD8+CD57+ cell expansion had been shown by flow cytometry in patients chosen for sequencing. No therapy was given to patients before blood sampling. The germline gives CDR1 SGHRS, CDR2 YFSETQ. This CDR3 region has 14 residues. Template material for TCR beta VDJ and CDR3 profiling consisted of genomic DNA. TCRdb re-derived calls from the reads in MiXCR, one entry per CDR3 protein. The sample shows some 200,000 distinct CDR3 sequences, about half of them seen only once. The data are from a study of CD8+CD57+ T cells in acquired aplastic anemia. Study background: An average of roughly 3.2 ug of DNA was obtained from sorted CD4+ and CD8+ cells.

Regarding the study as a whole: The same twenty-nine CD8+ CDR3 sequences occurred in patients and in controls.

Sequencing input: sorted CD4+, CD8+, or CD8+CD57+ T cells (not recorded which) from PBMCs. The sequence derives from a human donor with aplastic anemia. The chain recombines TRBV5-1 with TRBJ1-4; weak D call: TRBD1 (5 bases). CDR3 loop: CPSSTSGRGEKLFF. For the CDR3, the DNA is TGCCCCAGCAGCACCTCAGGGCGGGGGGAAAAACTGTTTTTT.